These 15 T cell receptor beta chains share one sample of origin, sequenced in a study of chemoradiotherapy in HPV16-positive cancers. The data were produced by immunoSEQ multiplex PCR, yet TCRdb's version contains in-frame clones alone and is incomplete. The table has approximately 11,000 clones, around three quarters seen once; the top ten hold roughly 2%. Sampling was done from a patient who underwent chemoradiotherapy. These receptors were collected from a human donor with HPV-associated anogenital cancer.

This clone has more than one count but fewer than ten. The gene calls are TRBV4-2 and TRBJ2-1; D remains unclear. The V gene's germline CDR1 is LGHNA and CDR2 YNFKEQ. Trimming cost V 4 bases and J 9 bases, with 16 bases left between them. CDR3 length: 14 amino acids. CDR3 sequence (DNA): TGTGCCAGCAGCCCCAAAATAGCAGGATCTGAGCAGTTCTTC. The encoded protein is CASSPKIAGSEQFF.

The chain employs TRBV15 and TRBJ1-2; a weak D match, TRBD1 (5 bases). The germline V and J ends were trimmed by 0 bases and 6 bases, with 14 bases remaining between them. Germline V gene data show CDR1 as LNHNV and CDR2 as YYDKDF (reference sequence). This CDR3 comprises 15 residues. The CDR3 DNA sequence: TGTGCCACCAGCAGAGATCGGCAGGGCCAGGATGGCTACACCTTC. Translation: CATSRDRQGQDGYTF.

This chain links TRBV28 with TRBJ2-5, with 7 bases fitting TRBD1. Trimming removed 8 bases from V and 5 bases from J; junction bases left unmatched: 8. This CDR3 region has 13 residues. Germline CDR1 is MDHEN and CDR2 is SYDVKM. CDR3 nucleotide sequence: TGTGCCAGCCAGAGACAGGGTTGGGAGACCCAGTACTTC. It encodes CASQRQGWETQYF.

This clone was counted a single time. The chain joins TRBV5-4 to TRBJ1-2; D uncertain. The CDR3 loop spans 13 amino acids. Germline V gene data show CDR1 as SGHNT and CDR2 as YYREEE (reference sequence). V lost 0 bases, J lost 4 bases, and 7 bases lay in between. CDR3 sequence: CASSLEGSYGYTF. The CDR3 nucleotides read TGTGCCAGCAGCTTGGAGGGCAGCTATGGCTACACCTTC.

This rearrangement joins TRBV19 to TRBJ1-5, with 7 bases that match TRBD1. The V gene's germline CDR1 is LNHDA and CDR2 SQIVND (reference sequence). Losses at the gene ends were 3 bases for V and 5 bases for J; bases not matched to a gene: 13. The CDR3 is made up of 17 amino acids. CDR3 amino acids: CASSILSTGYRDQPQHF. CDR3 bases: TGTGCCAGTAGTATCTTATCGACAGGGTATAGGGATCAGCCCCAGCATTTT.

V usage is TRBV6-1 and J usage is TRBJ2-7; TRBD1 or TRBD2 may be the D gene (5 bases each). V shed 7 bases and J shed 6 bases, with 16 bases lying between them. Germline V CDR1 and CDR2: MNHNS, SASEGT. CDR3 length: 13 amino acids. The CDR3 loop reads CASTGTASGEQYF. Written as DNA, the CDR3 is TGTGCCAGCACCGGGACCGCCAGCGGCGAGCAGTACTTC.

V and J are TRBV5-1 and TRBJ2-5; D might be TRBD2 (6 bases). This CDR3 has 14 amino acids. Germline V gene sequence: CDR1 SGHRS, CDR2 YFSETQ. Trimming shortened V by 0 bases and J by 9 bases, and 15 bases separated the two germline ends. The CDR3 sequence: CASSLAGGDRAQYF. The CDR3 DNA sequence: TGCGCCAGCAGCTTGGCCGGGGGAGACCGGGCCCAGTACTTC.

The rearrangement joins TRBV7-9 to TRBJ2-3, with D perhaps matching TRBD2 (5 bases). The length of the CDR3 is 14 residues. V lost 1 base and J lost 5, with 10 bases in between. Germline V lookup: CDR1 SEHNR, CDR2 FQNEAQ (reference sequence). The CDR3 spells CASSLGRAVDTQYF. The CDR3 coding sequence is TGTGCCAGCAGCTTAGGGCGGGCCGTAGATACGCAGTATTTT.

The chain joins TRBV19 to TRBJ1-1; D is unclear. This CDR3 contains 14 residues. The V gene lost 2 bases and the J gene lost 4 bases, with 11 bases spanning the gap. Germline assignment: CDR1 LNHDA and CDR2 SQIVND (reference sequence). The CDR3 DNA reads as TGTGCCAGTAGTATACGTGGCCAGGCCACTGAAGCTTTCTTT. Its translation: CASSIRGQATEAFF. Variable domain in full (rest from reference TRBV19 and TRBJ1-1): DGGITQSPKYLFRKEGQNVTLSCEQNLNHDAMYWYRQDPGQGLRLIYYSQIVNDFQKGDIAEGYSVSREKKESFPLTVTSAQKNPTAFYLCASSIRGQATEAFFGQGTRLTVV.

This clone occurred a few times. V gene TRBV5-5 combines with J gene TRBJ1-2; no clear D gene. Germline V gene sequence: CDR1 SGHKS, CDR2 YYEKEE (reference sequence). Between the trimmed V and J ends, which lost 4 bases and 3 bases, there was a span of 10 bases. CDR3 length: 13 amino acids. The CDR3 protein is CASSVDTHYGYTF. The CDR3, as DNA: TGTGCCAGCAGCGTAGACACTCACTATGGCTACACCTTC.

This clone showed up just a few times. The chain joins TRBV30 to TRBJ2-5; 12 nucleotides match TRBD2. Germline CDR1 is GTSNPN and CDR2 is SVGIG (reference sequence). The CDR3 spans 15 residues. Trimming at V came to 2 bases and at J to 5 bases, leaving 6 bases not matched to a gene. CDR3 DNA: TGTGCCTGGAGTTTAGGACTAGCGGGGCAGGAGACCCAGTACTTC. It translates to CAWSLGLAGQETQYF.

The chain combines TRBV7-6 with TRBJ1-1; a weak D match, TRBD1 (5 bases). The V gene lost 5 bases and the J gene lost 1 base, with 20 bases spanning the gap. The CDR3 runs 17 residues. Germline V gene sequence: CDR1 SGHVS, CDR2 FNYEAQ. CDR3 residues: CASSRTDNWNSNTEAFF. For the CDR3, the DNA is TGTGCCAGCAGCAGGACGGACAATTGGAACTCGAACACTGAAGCTTTCTTT.

This chain uses TRBV5-1 with TRBJ1-2; D gene uncertain. The CDR3 length is 14 residues. Deletions cut 0 bases from V and 4 bases from J, with 10 bases between. The germline gives CDR1 SGHRS, CDR2 YFSETQ. The CDR3 loop reads CASSLDQFLYGYTF. DNA of the CDR3: TGCGCCAGCAGCTTGGATCAGTTCCTCTATGGCTACACCTTC.

V is TRBV30 and J is TRBJ1-6; TRBD1 is a possible D gene (5 bases). From germline, CDR1 is GTSNPN and CDR2 SVGIG (reference sequence). CDR3 size: 16 residues. V dropped 0 bases and J dropped 4 bases, with 13 bases sitting between them. In nucleotides, the CDR3 is TGTGCCTGGAGTGTAGAGGGGCGGGGGTATAATTCACCCCTCCACTTT. Its translation is CAWSVEGRGYNSPLHF.

The chain employs TRBV9 and TRBJ1-5, with 7 bases that match TRBD1. CDR3 length: 15 residues. V gave up 5 bases and J gave up 3 bases; unmatched junction bases: 8. CDR1 SGDLS and CDR2 YYNGEE come from the germline V gene. For the CDR3, the DNA is TGTGCCAGCAGTGCGACAGGGTCGGTCAATCAGCCCCAGCATTTT. Amino acid sequence: CASSATGSVNQPQHF.